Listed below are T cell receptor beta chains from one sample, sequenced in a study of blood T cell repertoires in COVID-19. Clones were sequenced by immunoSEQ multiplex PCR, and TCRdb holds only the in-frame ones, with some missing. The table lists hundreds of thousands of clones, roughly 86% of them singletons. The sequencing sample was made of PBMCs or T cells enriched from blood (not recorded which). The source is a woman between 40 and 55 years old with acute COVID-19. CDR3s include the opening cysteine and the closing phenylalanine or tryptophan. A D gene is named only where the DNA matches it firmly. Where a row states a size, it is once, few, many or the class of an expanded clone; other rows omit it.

CASGLDIQGHTEAFF,TGTGCTAGTGGTTTGGACATTCAGGGGCACACTGAAGCTTTCTTT,-,TRBJ1-1,-,15,TRBV12-5
CASSLPVSGGYTF,TGTGCCAGTAGTCTTCCCGTATCGGGAGGCTACACCTTC,-,TRBJ1-2,-,13,TRBV19
CASSMRGDRLNNEQFF,TGTGCCAGTAGTATGCGGGGGGACCGACTAAACAATGAGCAGTTCTTC,-,TRBJ2-1,TRBD2,16,TRBV19
CASSGGFGGYTDTQYF,TGTGCCAGCAGTGGGGGATTCGGGGGATACACAGATACGCAGTATTTT,-,TRBJ2-3,-,16,TRBV6-1
CASSLLLQSGTDSNQPQHF,TGTGCCAGCAGCCTTCTGCTACAGTCCGGGACAGATAGCAATCAGCCCCAGCATTTT,once,TRBJ1-5,-,19,TRBV21-1
CASSIGGLGTEAFF,TGTGCCAGTAGTATCGGGGGTTTGGGCACTGAAGCTTTCTTT,-,TRBJ1-1,-,14,TRBV19
CASSYREGSEKLFF,TGTGCCAGCAGCTACAGGGAGGGTAGTGAAAAACTGTTTTTT,-,TRBJ1-4,-,14,TRBV7-9
CASSLEASGYEQYF,TGTGCCAGCAGCTTAGAAGCTAGCGGCTACGAGCAGTACTTC,-,TRBJ2-7,TRBD2,14,TRBV7-2
CATSQTGGNEKLFF,TGTGCCACCAGCCAGACAGGGGGGAATGAAAAACTGTTTTTT,-,TRBJ1-4,TRBD1,14,TRBV24-1
CAWSASPYNEQFF,TGTGCCTGGAGTGCTAGCCCCTACAATGAGCAGTTCTTC,-,TRBJ2-1,-,13,TRBV30
CASSQAGTGGDGYTF,TGTGCCAGCAGCCAAGCGGGGACAGGGGGCGACGGCTACACCTTC,-,TRBJ1-2,TRBD1,15,TRBV3-1/TRBV3-2
CASSPRRPKGLPKETQYF,TGTGCCAGCTCACCACGTCGGCCCAAGGGGCTACCGAAAGAGACCCAGTACTTC,once,TRBJ2-5,-,18,TRBV18